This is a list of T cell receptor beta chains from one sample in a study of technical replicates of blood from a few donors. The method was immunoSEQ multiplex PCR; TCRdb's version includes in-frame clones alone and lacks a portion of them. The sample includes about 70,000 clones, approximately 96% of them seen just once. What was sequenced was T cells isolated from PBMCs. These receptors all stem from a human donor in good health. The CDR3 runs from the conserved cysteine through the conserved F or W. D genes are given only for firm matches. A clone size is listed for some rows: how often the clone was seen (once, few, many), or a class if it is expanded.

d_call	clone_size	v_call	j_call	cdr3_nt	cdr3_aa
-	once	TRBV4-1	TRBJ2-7	TGCGCCAGCAACCAACCAGGGTTAGACGAGCAGTACTTC	CASNQPGLDEQYF
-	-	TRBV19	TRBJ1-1	TGTGCCAGTAGTATGGCGCGGGACACTGAAGCTTTCTTT	CASSMARDTEAFF
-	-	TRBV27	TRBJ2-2	TGTGCCAGCAGTTGGCAGAAGACCGGGGAGCTGTTTTTT	CASSWQKTGELFF
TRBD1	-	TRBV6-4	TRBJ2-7	TGTGCCAGCGCCACAGGGGGTACGCTGGTATACGAGCAGTACTTC	CASATGGTLVYEQYF
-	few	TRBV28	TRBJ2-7	TGTGCCAGCAGTTTGCCAGCGGATCTCTCCTACGAGCAGTACTTC	CASSLPADLSYEQYF
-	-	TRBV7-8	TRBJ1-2	TGTGCCAGCAGCTTATTCCAGGGTGACTATGGCTACACCTTC	CASSLFQGDYGYTF
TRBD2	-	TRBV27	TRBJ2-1	TGTGCCAGCAGTTCCCTAGCGGGAGTATACTACAATGAGCAGTTCTTC	CASSSLAGVYYNEQFF
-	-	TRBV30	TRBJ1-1	TGTGCCTGGAGTAGGGGGGGTCGCACTGAAGCTTTCTTT	CAWSRGGRTEAFF
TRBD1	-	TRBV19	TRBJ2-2	TGTGCCAGTAACGGACAGGCGTATAACGGGGAGCTGTTTTTT	CASNGQAYNGELFF
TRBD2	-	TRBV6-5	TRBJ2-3	TGTGCCAGCAGTTACAGGCTAGCGGGAGATACAGATACGCAGTATTTT	CASSYRLAGDTDTQYF
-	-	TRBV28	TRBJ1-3	TGTGCCAGCAGTTCCCCAGGACAACGCTCTGGAAACACCATATATTTT	CASSSPGQRSGNTIYF
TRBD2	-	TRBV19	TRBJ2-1	TGTGCCAGTAGTATAGGGCTAGCGGGAGGGGTCAATGAGCAGTTCTTC	CASSIGLAGGVNEQFF
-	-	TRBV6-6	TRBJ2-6	TGTGCCAGCAGTAAAACAGGGCGAGCGGGGGCCAACGTCCTGACTTTC	CASSKTGRAGANVLTF
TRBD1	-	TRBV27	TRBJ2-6	TGTGCCAGCAGTAAACAGGGGAGCTCCTCTGGGGCCAACGTCCTGACTTTC	CASSKQGSSSGANVLTF
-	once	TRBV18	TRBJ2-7	TGTGCCAGCTCACATGAAAAGGCCCCTCGGGACGAGCAGTACTTC	CASSHEKAPRDEQYF
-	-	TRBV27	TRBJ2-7	TGTGCCAGCAGACTATATGAGGGTGCCTACGAGCAGTACTTC	CASRLYEGAYEQYF
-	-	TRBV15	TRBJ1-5	TGTGCCACCAGCACCTATACAGGGCCGAATCAGCCCCAGCATTTT	CATSTYTGPNQPQHF
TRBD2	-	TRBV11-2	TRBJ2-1	TGTGCCAGCAGCTCTAGACTAGCGGGAGGGTTCGGCACCTACAATGAGCAGTTCTTC	CASSSRLAGGFGTYNEQFF
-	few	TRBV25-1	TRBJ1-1	TGTGCCAGCAGTCACCCGACAGGAGTGAACACTGAAGCTTTCTTT	CASSHPTGVNTEAFF
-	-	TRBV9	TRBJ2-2	TGTGCCAGCAGCGTAGAACGGGGGAACACCGGGGAGCTGTTTTTT	CASSVERGNTGELFF
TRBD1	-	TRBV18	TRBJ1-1	TGTGCCAGCTCACCACATCCGGGACAGACTGAAGCTTTCTTT	CASSPHPGQTEAFF
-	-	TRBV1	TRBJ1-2	TGCACCAGCAGCCCGGGACAGGGACATGGCTACACCTTC	CTSSPGQGHGYTF
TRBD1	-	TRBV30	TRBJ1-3	TGTGCCTGGGAGACAGGGACAGGTGGAAACACCATATATTTT	CAWETGTGGNTIYF
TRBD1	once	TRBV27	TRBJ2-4	TGTGCCAGCAGTATCGGACAGGGATTAAACATTCAGTACTTC	CASSIGQGLNIQYF
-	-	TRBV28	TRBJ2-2	TGTGCCAGCAGCCTGGGGACTTCGGGGGAGCTGTTTTTT	CASSLGTSGELFF
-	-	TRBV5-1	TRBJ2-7	TGCGCCAGCAGGGCGGGGTCCCAACTTTACGAGCAGTACTTC	CASRAGSQLYEQYF
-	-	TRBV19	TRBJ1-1	TGTGCCAGTAGTATACCCCCGGACACTGAAGCTTTCTTT	CASSIPPDTEAFF
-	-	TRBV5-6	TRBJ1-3	TGTGCCAGCAGCTTTATCAGTTTTGGAAACACCATATATTTT	CASSFISFGNTIYF
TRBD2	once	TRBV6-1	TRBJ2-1	TGTGCCAGCAGTGAACTTACTAGCGGGAGGGAGTTCTTC	CASSELTSGREFF
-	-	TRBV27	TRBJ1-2	TGTGCCAGCAGTTCGGCCGGACAGCCCTATGGCTACACCTTC	CASSSAGQPYGYTF
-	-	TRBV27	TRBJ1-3	TGTGCCAGCATCCTAGGAAACACCATATATTTT	CASILGNTIYF
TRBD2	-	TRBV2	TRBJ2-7	TGTGCCAGCACCGGACTAGCGGAGACCTACGAGCAGTACTTC	CASTGLAETYEQYF
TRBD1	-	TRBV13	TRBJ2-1	TGTGCCAGCAGTCTCCGGGACAGGGAGAATGAGCAGTTCTTC	CASSLRDRENEQFF
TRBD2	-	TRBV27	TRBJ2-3	TGTGCCAGCAGGATAGCGGGGGGGGTTACAGATACGCAGTATTTT	CASRIAGGVTDTQYF
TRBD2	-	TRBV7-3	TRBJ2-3	TGTGCCAGCAGCTTACTAGCGGGGACTAGCACAGATACGCAGTATTTT	CASSLLAGTSTDTQYF
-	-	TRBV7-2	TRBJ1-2	TGTGCCAGCAGCTTAGCTTTCCAGGGGAGCACCTACACCTTC	CASSLAFQGSTYTF
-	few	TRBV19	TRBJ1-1	TGTGCCAGTAGTACGGGAAGGAACGGCGAAGCTTTCTTT	CASSTGRNGEAFF
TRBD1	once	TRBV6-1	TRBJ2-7	TGTGCCAGCAGTGTCGAAAAAAACAGGGGCGAGCAGTACTTC	CASSVEKNRGEQYF
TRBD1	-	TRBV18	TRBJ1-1	TGTGCCAGCTCACTGGGACAGGTGGCCACGAACACTGAAGCTTTCTTT	CASSLGQVATNTEAFF
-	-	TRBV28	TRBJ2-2	TGTGCCACCTCTTGGGAGCGGTTCGGTTTAGGGGAGCTGTTTTTT	CATSWERFGLGELFF
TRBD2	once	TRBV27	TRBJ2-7	TGTGCCAGCAGGGGAGGGGCCTACGAGCAGTACTTC	CASRGGAYEQYF
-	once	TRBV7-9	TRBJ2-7	TGTGCCAGCAGCTTGGGGGCGGACGAGCAGTACTTC	CASSLGADEQYF
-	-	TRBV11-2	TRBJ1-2	TGTGCCAGCAGCCCCAACCTTCTACAGGGAAGAACCTATGGCTACACCTTC	CASSPNLLQGRTYGYTF
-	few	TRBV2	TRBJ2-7	TGTGCCAGCAGTGAGTCGGCTAGCTGGTACGAGCAGTACTTC	CASSESASWYEQYF
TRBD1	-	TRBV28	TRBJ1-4	TGTGCCAGCAGCCGGCCGGGACAGGGTGAGGAATCTAAGTGGAATGAAAAACTGTTTTTT	CASSRPGQGEESKWNEKLFF
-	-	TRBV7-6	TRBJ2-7	TGTGCCAGCAGCTCCCTCAGGGGTGAGCAGTACTTC	CASSSLRGEQYF
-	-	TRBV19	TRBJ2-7	TGTGCCAGTAGTATCGGCCGACAGGCGTTCTACGAGCAGTACTTC	CASSIGRQAFYEQYF
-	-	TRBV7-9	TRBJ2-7	TGTGCCAGCAGCTTAGGTTCCGGTCCCGTGGACGAGCAGTACTTC	CASSLGSGPVDEQYF
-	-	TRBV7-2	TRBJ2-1	TGTGCCAGCAGCTTAGCGGGGAGTAATGAGCAGTTCTTC	CASSLAGSNEQFF
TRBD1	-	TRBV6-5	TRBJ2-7	TGTGCCAGCAGTCGACGGGACAGGACCTACGAGCAGTACTTC	CASSRRDRTYEQYF
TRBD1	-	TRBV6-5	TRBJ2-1	TGTGCCACTCAGACAGGGGATTCCGACAATGAGCAGTTCTTC	CATQTGDSDNEQFF
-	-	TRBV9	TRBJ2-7	TGTGCCAGCAGCGTAGGCGGCTCAACCTACGAGCAGTACTTC	CASSVGGSTYEQYF